These 17 T cell receptor beta chains came from one sample sequenced in a study of blood T cells in healthy people across ages. A sample-barcoded 5' primer and a J-beta primer mix were used in a second PCR of about 6 to 12 cycles. TCRdb analysed the 5' RACE reads with MiXCR anew, one entry per CDR3 protein. The profile shows about 1,000,000 distinct CDR3 sequences, 35% to 50% of them singletons. Sequenced sample: blood. The source is a woman aged 55-75 years in good health.

This clonotype has more than one count but fewer than ten. V and J are TRBV5-5 and TRBJ2-7; D is unresolved. V lost 3 bases, J lost 0 bases, and 13 bases lay in between. The CDR3 has 15 amino acids. CDR1 and CDR2 from the germline V gene are SGHKS and YYEKEE (reference sequence). CDR3 DNA sequence: TGTGCCAGCAGCTCGGGCAGCCTTACCTCCTACGAGCAGTACTTC. Its translation: CASSSGSLTSYEQYF.

On this clonotype: This could be a read error, since a much larger clone is one nucleotide away. V gene TRBV6-5 combines with J gene TRBJ1-1, with D tentatively TRBD1 (6 bases). Germline CDR1 MNHEY, CDR2 SVGAGI. CDR3 length: 14 residues. CDR3 in DNA: TGTGCCAGCGGTTACTCGACAGGTCGGACTGAAGCTTTCTTT. This encodes CASGYSTGRTEAFF.

The J gene is TRBJ1-4, the V gene TRBV20-1; perhaps TRBD1 as D (5 bases). This CDR3 is built from 14 residues. V lost 2 bases to trimming and J lost 8 bases, with 15 bases between them. CDR1 is DFQATT, CDR2 SNEGSKA, per germline (reference sequence). As DNA, the CDR3 is TGCAGTGCTAGACTAGGGGCGGAAAGGGAAAAACTGTTTTTT. Protein product: CSARLGAEREKLFF.

The chain employs TRBV4-1 and TRBJ2-1, with 7 positions matching TRBD2. Germline V gives CDR1 MGHRA, CDR2 YSYEKL. This CDR3 spans 17 amino acids. V gave up 0 bases and J gave up 5 bases; unmatched junction bases: 10. CDR3 residues: CASSQDQTSRAHNEQFF. The CDR3 bases are TGCGCCAGCAGCCAAGACCAGACTAGCAGAGCTCACAATGAGCAGTTCTTC.

On this clonotype: At one boundary the junction diverges from the germline segment, which might be a read error. The CDR3 DNA reads TGCAGCGTTGAATTACCAGGGGGCGTAGAGACCCGGTACTTC. Amino acid sequence: CSVELPGGVETRYF. The chain recombines TRBV29-1 with TRBJ2-5; the match to TRBD1 covers 8 bases. This CDR3 is 14 amino acids long. Germline CDR1 SQVTM, CDR2 ANQGSEA.

The chain couples TRBV11-1 to TRBJ2-3; weak D call: TRBD2 (5 bases). Looked up from germline, CDR1 is SGHAT and CDR2 is FQDESV (reference sequence). The length of the CDR3 is 13 residues. V was shortened by 5 bases and J by 6 bases, with 12 bases between the two germline ends. The CDR3 loop is CASSDPGEDTQYF. The CDR3 DNA reads TGTGCCAGCAGCGACCCCGGGGAGGATACGCAGTATTTT. Full variable domain (remainder filled in from reference TRBV11-1 and TRBJ2-3): EAEVAQSPRYKITEKSQAVAFWCDPISGHATLYWYRQILGQGPELLVQFQDESVVDDSQLPKDRFSAERLKGVDSTLKIQPAELGDSAMYLCASSDPGEDTQYFGPGTRLTVL.

The chain uses TRBV20-1 and TRBJ2-3; D may be TRBD2 (6 bases). The CDR3 is 15 residues long. CDR1 and CDR2 from the germline V gene are DFQATT and SNEGSKA (reference sequence). V was cut by 0 bases and J by 3 bases, with 13 bases left in between. CDR3: CSARDQEGWTDTQYF. CDR3 coding DNA: TGCAGTGCTAGAGATCAGGAGGGGTGGACAGATACGCAGTATTTT.

V is TRBV27 and J is TRBJ1-1, with 7 bases matching TRBD1. V lost 0 bases, J lost 7 bases, and 2 bases stayed unmatched. The CDR3 length is 13 residues. Germline values: CDR1 MNHEY, CDR2 SMNVEV (reference sequence). CDR3: CASSLSWTGEAFF. CDR3 in DNA: TGTGCCAGCAGTTTATCATGGACAGGTGAAGCTTTCTTT.

The V call is TRBV7-2, the J call TRBJ1-2, with a possible D match to TRBD1 (6 bases). This CDR3 region has 19 residues. Trimming shortened V by 4 bases and J by 6 bases, and 30 bases separated the two germline ends. Germline values: CDR1 SGHTA, CDR2 FQGNSA. The CDR3 here is CASSSAPPGTGRPGDGYTF. The CDR3 DNA sequence: TGTGCCAGCAGCTCCGCCCCTCCCGGAACAGGACGTCCAGGGGATGGCTACACCTTC.

This rearrangement joins TRBV7-2 to TRBJ2-7; 9 bases line up with TRBD2. Germline loops: CDR1 SGHTA, CDR2 FQGNSA. This CDR3 is built from 16 residues. Germline trimming cut 2 bases from V and 5 bases from J; bases unmatched to any gene: 10. In DNA form, the CDR3 reads TGTGCCAGCAGCTTAAGATTGGGCGGGAGGGCCCACGAGCAGTACTTC. It encodes CASSLRLGGRAHEQYF.

In this sample, this clonotype turned up once. The chain uses TRBV30 and TRBJ1-5; 8 nucleotides agree with TRBD1. The CDR3 totals 14 residues. Trimming took 2 bases from V and 6 from J; bases not matched to a gene: 6. The germline CDR1 and CDR2 sequences are GTSNPN and SVGIG (reference sequence). CDR3 nucleotide sequence: TGTGCCTGGAGTTCACAGGGGGGTTTTCAGCCCCAGCATTTT. This gives the protein CAWSSQGGFQPQHF.

This clonotype was observed a few times. The rearrangement links TRBV25-1 to TRBJ2-4; 12 nucleotides line up with TRBD2. The CDR3 contains 15 residues. Germline CDR1 and CDR2: MGHDK and SYGVNS. Trimming removed 4 bases from V and 8 bases from J; junction bases left unmatched: 6. The CDR3 region is CASSAGTSGFDIQYF. Here the CDR3 DNA reads TGTGCCAGCAGTGCCGGGACTAGCGGGTTTGACATTCAGTACTTC.

This clonotype appeared a few times. This chain joins TRBV30 and TRBJ2-1, with D perhaps matching TRBD2 (5 bases). The CDR3 length is 13 residues. Between the trimmed V and J ends, which lost 3 bases and 5 bases, there was a span of 11 bases. Germline-derived CDR1 and CDR2 are GTSNPN and SVGIG (reference sequence). CDR3 nucleotides: TGTGCCTGGAGGAGGGTATCAAACAATGAGCAGTTCTTC. Translated: CAWRRVSNNEQFF.

The V and J genes are TRBV10-1 and TRBJ1-6; D is perhaps TRBD1 (5 bases). CDR3 length: 15 residues. Deletions cut 0 bases from V and 7 bases from J, with 10 bases between. CDR1 is WNHNN, CDR2 SYGVQD, per germline (reference sequence). DNA of the CDR3: TGCGCCAGCAGTGAGTCAATTGGGGGAAATTCACCCCTCCACTTT. Protein sequence: CASSESIGGNSPLHF.

The chain recombines TRBV5-1 with TRBJ2-3; TRBD1 matches at 7 bases. This CDR3 comprises 15 residues. Unmatched junction bases numbered 15, after V lost 9 bases and J lost 5 bases. CDR1 and CDR2 (germline): SGHRS, YFSETQ. DNA of the CDR3: TGCGCCAACAGTGGCAGGGGGTCTTCCAGAGATACGCAGTATTTT. Translating it yields CANSGRGSSRDTQYF.

A few counts support this clonotype. The chain links TRBV27 to TRBJ2-1; TRBD1 is a possible D gene (6 bases). CDR3 length: 13 residues. The germline V gene encodes CDR1 MNHEY and CDR2 SMNVEV (reference sequence). V gave up 5 bases and J gave up 10 bases, with 15 bases separating them. In nucleotides, the CDR3 is TGTGCCAGCAGTGGGGGCTCCGGGGTCGAGCAGTTCTTC. Translating gives CASSGGSGVEQFF.

V usage is TRBV10-3 and J usage is TRBJ2-7; D is unresolved. Deletions cut 10 bases from V and 3 bases from J, with 16 bases between. Germline CDR1 ENHRY, CDR2 SYGVKD. The CDR3 covers 13 residues. CDR3 residues: CATGSRAFYEQYF. The CDR3 bases are TGTGCCACCGGGTCTAGGGCTTTCTACGAGCAGTACTTC.